The rows below give T cell receptor beta chains drawn from one sample of a study of cytomegalovirus exposure and HLA in healthy donors. Sequenced by immunoSEQ multiplex PCR; TCRdb stores in-frame clones only, minus some. The repertoire holds around 140,000 clones, with approximately 75% as singletons. Specimen: PBMCs. These receptors were obtained from a man aged 45-60 years in good health and CMV-seropositive. Both conserved end residues are trimmed from each CDR3.

v_call,cdr3_aa
TRBV4-2,ASSHAEQGAGGANVLT
TRBV5-1,ASSLGQAYNEQF
TRBV6-5,ASSVRRNQPQH
TRBV29-1,SVVHTTNYEQY
TRBV7-9,ASSFSYSAASDTQY
TRBV27,ASSLFSGTGLNSPQH
TRBV27,ASSLSGGGHEQY
TRBV6-5,ASTHRGGNTEAF
TRBV19,ASSIDGSGGVYNEQF
TRBV1,TSSQERQGFTEAF
TRBV15,ATSRDLSSYETQY
TRBV2,ASSDVTGGNHEQY
TRBV27,ASSMTGGGYEQY
TRBV5-1,ASSLTSGSPGANVLT
TRBV7-6,ASTVTGASHYEQY
TRBV18,ASSPLSTYEQY
TRBV6-5,ASSRDFQGGYT
TRBV7-9,ASSPWTASRGF
TRBV4-1,ASSQETPQETQY
TRBV15,ATSGGTSNYGYT
TRBV19,ASSAVPGTGRRGYGYT
TRBV2,ASRARGQGFYGYT
TRBV15,ATSRADRYNEQF
TRBV5-1,ASSVLAGTNTGELF
TRBV28,ASSTGGSYGYT
TRBV10-3,AMGQGYEQY
TRBV7-2,ASSLQIGLAVSYEQY
TRBV6-1,ASNFNYGYT
TRBV11-3,ASSPYREKTQY
TRBV29-1,SVEDPLNEPMNTEAF
TRBV27,ASSLLTGKRVAF
TRBV5-4,ASSLDQKETQY
TRBV19,ASSMDITAGYT
TRBV6-5,ASSPGDQPQH
TRBV11-3,ASSRWTGSGNTIY
TRBV5-4,ASSGRKPGGWNEQF
TRBV15,ATSRDRGQETQY
TRBV19,ASSAQGMSDTQY
TRBV6-5,ATKAGFSSYEQY
TRBV10-3,AIRGQGFSGNTIY
TRBV14,ASSQFSGQANTEAF
TRBV7-2,ASSFSGYTDTQY
TRBV2,ASSEGQGALTGEGQY
TRBV2,ASREEDYEQY
TRBV5-1,ASSFFPGEDNEKLF
TRBV7-9,ASSLEGGGGNQPQH
TRBV19,ASSIQGGYSNQPQH
TRBV4-1,ASSQDGSSNSNQPQH
TRBV5-6,ASSLRGLDGELF
TRBV6-6,ASSARGIGLRETQY
TRBV11-3,ASSLGSGTGEAEQY
TRBV7-9,ASSLGLAGPYEQY
TRBV19,ASSPRTSGTYNEQF
TRBV2,ASSKDRAKANYGYT
TRBV2,ASKAAGGLTGANVLT
TRBV7-8,ASSLDDLLQVITEAF
TRBV6-1,ASSPGAGGNTEAF
TRBV6-1,ASSEGRANTEAF